Reported below is one T cell receptor (beta chain). The target antigen is unknown. These data belong to a study of identical twins. Whole-study findings and limits: Conclusions relied on cross-sectional statistical analysis, not following the same donors.

The CDR3 loop spans 16 amino acids. Germline-derived CDR1 and CDR2 are KGHSH and LQKENI. Germline trimming cut 3 bases from V and 7 bases from J; bases unmatched to any gene: 12. Each donor (without exception) was a healthy Caucasian. TCRdb fed the 5' RACE reads into MiXCR, producing one record per CDR3 protein. The data show 540,000 or so distinct CDR3 sequences, with about a fifth seen just once and around 0.48% held by the top ten. This sample was shared with a second study, whose subject was yellow fever vaccine responses in identical twins. That report notes: Twins' vaccine T cell response reportedly seemed partly convergent, partly personalized.

The V and J genes are TRBV18 and TRBJ2-1; 7 bases fit TRBD2. Sequencing was carried out using CD4+ T cells sorted from blood. The receptor was isolated from a woman between 18 and 29 years old in good health. The CDR3 sequence is CASSPPGASGWNEQFF. CDR3 nucleotide sequence: TGTGCCAGCTCACCCCCCGGGGCTAGCGGTTGGAATGAGCAGTTCTTC.